The rows below give T cell receptor beta chains drawn from one sample of a study of blood T cell repertoires in COVID-19. Repertoires were generated with immunoSEQ multiplex PCR, while TCRdb's copy carries only in-frame clones and drops some. The sample has fewer than 350,000 clones, approximately 90% seen once. What was sequenced was PBMCs or T cells enriched from blood (not recorded which). These receptors were taken from a middle-aged woman with acute COVID-19. Both conserved end residues are part of each CDR3. Fields, in order: J gene, V gene, CDR3 protein.

j_call: TRBJ1-4; v_call: TRBV14; cdr3_aa: CASSRDREGVKLFF
j_call: TRBJ1-1; v_call: TRBV5-1; cdr3_aa: CASSLETGTIGEAFF
j_call: TRBJ1-1; v_call: TRBV5-1; cdr3_aa: CASSLRGTNTEAFF
j_call: TRBJ1-1; v_call: TRBV4-1; cdr3_aa: CASSQDRLPIMNTEAFF
j_call: TRBJ2-6; v_call: TRBV9; cdr3_aa: CASSEERGLGANVLTF
j_call: TRBJ2-7; v_call: TRBV7-9; cdr3_aa: CASSYNQGGIEQYF
j_call: TRBJ2-3; v_call: TRBV5-1; cdr3_aa: CASSPDVARRGTQYF
j_call: TRBJ2-2; v_call: TRBV11-2; cdr3_aa: CASSLAGEITGELFF
j_call: TRBJ2-4; v_call: TRBV9; cdr3_aa: CASSVDASTKNIQYF
j_call: TRBJ1-1; v_call: TRBV9; cdr3_aa: CASSSREGVPTEAFF
j_call: TRBJ2-3; v_call: TRBV7-3; cdr3_aa: CASGTSGTDTQYF
j_call: TRBJ2-3; v_call: TRBV4-2; cdr3_aa: CASSQDFGGGTDTQYF
j_call: TRBJ2-5; v_call: TRBV4-1; cdr3_aa: CASSQDRGVEGETQYF
j_call: TRBJ1-6; v_call: TRBV18; cdr3_aa: CASSPLALTGGDNSPLHF
j_call: TRBJ2-3; v_call: TRBV9; cdr3_aa: CASSVDLFSTDTQYF
j_call: TRBJ2-7; v_call: TRBV7-9; cdr3_aa: CASSRDYLIEQYF
j_call: TRBJ2-3; v_call: TRBV7-8; cdr3_aa: CASSHLTSGRTDTQYF
j_call: TRBJ1-3; v_call: TRBV11-2; cdr3_aa: CASSLMGGQGAGGNTIYF
j_call: TRBJ2-7; v_call: TRBV11-2; cdr3_aa: CASSLLGLASYEQYF
j_call: TRBJ1-4; v_call: TRBV5-1; cdr3_aa: CASSLQGTNEKLFF
j_call: TRBJ1-4; v_call: TRBV24-1; cdr3_aa: CATSDLTRQGPYATNEKLFF
j_call: TRBJ1-5; v_call: TRBV5-1; cdr3_aa: CASSLEGGAGQPQHF
j_call: TRBJ1-2; v_call: TRBV24-1; cdr3_aa: CATSDLDSREGYTF
j_call: TRBJ1-2; v_call: TRBV28; cdr3_aa: CASVEQQGAKGYTF
j_call: TRBJ2-1; v_call: TRBV5-5; cdr3_aa: CASSLGLGRGAYNEQFF
j_call: TRBJ2-1; v_call: TRBV5-1; cdr3_aa: CASSDGTSGSYEQFF
j_call: TRBJ1-1; v_call: TRBV2; cdr3_aa: CASRSQGYQYTEAFF
j_call: TRBJ1-2; v_call: TRBV14; cdr3_aa: CASSQDQGAVYGYTF
j_call: TRBJ1-2; v_call: TRBV2; cdr3_aa: CASHTQAGRFYGYTF
j_call: TRBJ2-4; v_call: TRBV5-6; cdr3_aa: CASSFSDRGAKNIQYF
j_call: TRBJ1-4; v_call: TRBV5-8; cdr3_aa: CASPDGTGEKLFF
j_call: TRBJ2-7; v_call: TRBV4-2; cdr3_aa: CASSQDPDSSYEQYF
j_call: TRBJ2-1; v_call: TRBV28; cdr3_aa: CASSLEQGAAAGYNEQFF
j_call: TRBJ2-5; v_call: TRBV3-1/TRBV3-2; cdr3_aa: CASSLGQGETQYF
j_call: TRBJ2-3; v_call: TRBV4-2; cdr3_aa: CASSILRTSGTDTQYF
j_call: TRBJ2-3; v_call: TRBV7-9; cdr3_aa: CASSHGLAGRTDTQYF
j_call: TRBJ2-2; v_call: TRBV19; cdr3_aa: CASSIPGGTNTGELFF
j_call: TRBJ2-3; v_call: TRBV15; cdr3_aa: CATSRGQGSDTQYF
j_call: TRBJ2-7; v_call: TRBV11-2; cdr3_aa: CASSLASEQYF
j_call: TRBJ2-7; v_call: TRBV21-1; cdr3_aa: CASSTIDSYIIPYEQYF
j_call: TRBJ1-4; v_call: TRBV2; cdr3_aa: CASNTRTGRNEKLFF
j_call: TRBJ2-5; v_call: TRBV7-3; cdr3_aa: CASSVQETQYF
j_call: TRBJ1-1; v_call: TRBV10-2; cdr3_aa: CASSEPGTGWLLTEAFF
j_call: TRBJ2-3; v_call: TRBV11-2; cdr3_aa: CASSFRGARDRTDTQYF
j_call: TRBJ1-1; v_call: TRBV6-5; cdr3_aa: CASGGAMNTEAFF
j_call: TRBJ1-4; v_call: TRBV20-1; cdr3_aa: CSASFGRPNEKLFF
j_call: TRBJ1-6; v_call: TRBV27; cdr3_aa: CASGFRTGFDSPLHF
j_call: TRBJ2-3; v_call: TRBV24-1; cdr3_aa: CATSDPGGVADTQYF
j_call: TRBJ2-1; v_call: TRBV21-1; cdr3_aa: CASSNSRDRAYNEQFF
j_call: TRBJ2-3; v_call: TRBV28; cdr3_aa: CASSARSGADTQYF
j_call: TRBJ2-7; v_call: TRBV27; cdr3_aa: CASSLSGSSGTRGEQYF